The 31 T cell receptor beta chains given below trace back to one sample, sequenced in a study of memory CD8 T cells in hepatitis C reinfection (dated by TCRdb to the late 2010s). Library construction relied on the immunoSEQ multiplex PCR assay. Entries here come from immuneACCESS through TCRdb and include only in-frame sequences with V and J called. Some clones fail to appear in such tables; in the studies checked, an unresolved V gene covers under half of the shortfall, and the cause of the remainder is unknown. The sample table holds 4,500 or so clones, of which about 87% were seen once. Jointly, the top ten make up about 26% of the sample. The time point label, read with the paper, signifies: late/post reinfection, 12 to 24 weeks after detection. Sorted cells were sequenced directly ex vivo, without in vitro expansion prior to TCR sequencing. Sequencing input: naive CD8+ T cells sorted from blood. This specimen's cell subset or site label, per the study, means: total naive CD8+CD45RO- T cells. All receptors come from a man in his forties or fifties with hepatitis C virus infection.

The rearrangement joins TRBV21-1 to TRBJ2-7; the table's D call TRBD2 went unverified against the DNA. TRBV21-1 is a listed pseudogene. The CDR3 has 15 residues. The CDR3 loop reads CASSQDPGGSYEQYF. The CDR3 nucleotides are TGCGCCAGCAGCCAAGATCCGGGGGGGTCCTACGAGCAGTACTTC.

V usage is TRBV15 and J usage is TRBJ1-2, with D possibly matching TRBD1 (6 bases). V was shortened by 2 bases and J by 5 bases, with 15 bases between the two germline ends. The CDR3 is 15 amino acids. Germline CDR1 reads LNHNV; CDR2 reads YYDKDF (reference sequence). Here the CDR3 reads CATSRRDKGDYGYTF. Written as DNA, the CDR3 is TGTGCCACCAGCAGAAGGGACAAGGGGGATTATGGCTACACCTTC.

The CDR3: CASSFSTNTGELFF. CDR3 DNA sequence: TGTGCCAGCAGCTTTTCCACGAACACCGGGGAGCTGTTTTTT. The genes are TRBV11-3 and TRBJ2-2; D is uncertain. Trimming stripped 3 bases from V and 0 bases from J, with 5 bases between. Looked up from germline, CDR1 is SGHNT and CDR2 is YENEEA. The CDR3 totals 14 residues.

This chain connects TRBV13 to TRBJ2-7, with a weak D call TRBD2 (5 bases). The germline gives CDR1 PRHDT, CDR2 FYEKMQ (reference sequence). V dropped 1 base and J dropped 1 base, with 11 bases sitting between them. CDR3 size: 15 residues. The CDR3 DNA reads TGTGCCAGCAGCTTAGAGCGGACCCCATCCTACGAGCAGTACTTC. Protein sequence: CASSLERTPSYEQYF.

The V and J genes are TRBV10-3 and TRBJ2-5, with TRBD2 matching 10 bases. Unmatched junction bases numbered 8, after V lost 2 bases and J lost 5 bases. The CDR3 runs to 16 residues. In germline, CDR1 is ENHRY, CDR2 SYGVKD. The CDR3 sequence: CAISETSGTARETQYF. CDR3 in DNA: TGTGCCATCAGTGAGACTAGCGGGACTGCAAGGGAGACCCAGTACTTC.

This clone was seen a single time. The chain carries TRBV11-2 and TRBJ2-2; TRBD2 matches 9 bases. Germline-derived CDR1 and CDR2 are SGHAT and FQNNGV. CDR3 length: 18 residues. V lost 0 bases, J lost 5 bases, and 10 bases stayed unmatched. CDR3 coding DNA: TGTGCCAGCAGCTTAGATAGGACTAGCGAGATGGGTACCGGGGAGCTGTTTTTT. Encoded protein: CASSLDRTSEMGTGELFF.

The chain carries TRBV28 and TRBJ2-1; TRBD2 matches 10 bases. Trimming removed 3 bases from V and 4 bases from J; junction bases left unmatched: 3. The germline V gene has CDR1 MDHEN and CDR2 SYDVKM. The CDR3 runs to 15 residues. The DNA for the CDR3 is TGTGCCAGCAGTTTGAAGGGACTAGCGTACAATGAGCAGTTCTTC. This sequence encodes CASSLKGLAYNEQFF.

The rearrangement links TRBV4-1 to TRBJ1-2; unclear D gene. The germline V gene encodes CDR1 MGHRA and CDR2 YSYEKL. V lost 2 bases and J 4 bases, leaving 14 bases between the germline ends. The CDR3 is 15 residues long. Here the CDR3 DNA reads TGCGCCAGCAGCCAATCCCCGGTATTCGGCTATGGCTACACCTTC. Its protein product is CASSQSPVFGYGYTF.

V is TRBV15 and J is TRBJ2-5; tentative D call: TRBD2 (5 bases). V was trimmed by 6 bases and J by 1 base, leaving 15 bases between them. The germline gives CDR1 LNHNV, CDR2 YYDKDF (reference sequence). The CDR3 spans 15 residues. In nucleotides, the CDR3 is TGTGCCACCAGTACCGGGGAACGGGCCCAAGAGACCCAGTACTTC. It is translated as CATSTGERAQETQYF.

The chain has TRBV7-9 and TRBJ1-1, with D uncertain. Trimming stripped 5 bases from V and 1 base from J, with 5 bases between. Germline CDR1 is SEHNR and CDR2 is FQNEAQ (reference sequence). The CDR3 sequence is 12 residues long. The CDR3 region has the DNA TGTGCCAGCAGCCGGGGGAACACTGAAGCTTTCTTT. Protein sequence: CASSRGNTEAFF. Supplemented by reference TRBV7-9 and TRBJ1-1, the full variable domain reads DTGVSQNPRHKITKRGQNVTFRCDPISEHNRLYWYRQTLGQGPEFLTYFQNEAQLEKSRLLSDRFSAERPKGSFSTLEIQRTEQGDSAMYLCASSRGNTEAFFGQGTRLTVV.

The chain has TRBV6-5 and TRBJ1-3; D is unclear. This CDR3 contains 14 residues. V gave up 4 bases and J gave up 0 bases, with 7 bases separating them. Germline loops: CDR1 MNHEY, CDR2 SVGAGI. CDR3 sequence reads: CASSSTLSGNTIYF. The CDR3 bases are TGTGCCAGCAGTTCTACCCTCTCTGGAAACACCATATATTTT.

The chain couples TRBV4-1 to TRBJ2-7, with 10 bases identical to TRBD2. The CDR3 consists of 15 residues. The V gene end was trimmed by 4 bases and the J gene end by 3 bases; junction bases not matched to a gene: 6. CDR1 is MGHRA, CDR2 YSYEKL, per germline. The CDR3 protein is CASSPSSGSRYEQYF. The CDR3 DNA reads TGCGCCAGCAGCCCCTCTAGCGGGAGCCGCTACGAGCAGTACTTC.

This clone has only one observation. J is TRBJ2-7 and V is TRBV27; TRBD2 aligns across 14 bases. J gave up 4 bases and V 5 bases, and 1 base lay outside the gene matches. This CDR3 is 14 amino acids long. Looked up from germline, CDR1 is MNHEY and CDR2 is SMNVEV (reference sequence). CDR3 sequence: CASSGTSGSYEQYF. CDR3 coding DNA: TGTGCCAGCAGTGGGACTAGCGGGAGTTACGAGCAGTACTTC.

The genes are TRBV19 and TRBJ2-1, with 16 bases that match TRBD2. This CDR3 has 19 amino acids. Germline V gene lookup returns CDR1 LNHDA and CDR2 SQIVND (reference sequence). V was clipped by 5 bases and J by 2 bases; unmatched bases: 9. The CDR3 is CASSPTGLAGGVTYNEQFF. The CDR3 nucleotides are TGTGCCAGTAGTCCAACGGGACTAGCGGGAGGGGTCACCTACAATGAGCAGTTCTTC.

The V and J genes are TRBV6-5 and TRBJ2-5, with a weak D call TRBD1 (5 bases). Trimming took 2 bases from V and 5 from J, leaving 12 bases between them. The CDR3 runs to 14 residues. CDR1 is MNHEY and CDR2 is SVGAGI in the germline V gene. DNA for the CDR3: TGTGCCAGCAGTTACGGTGGGGCCGGGGAGACCCAGTACTTC. It is translated as CASSYGGAGETQYF.

V is TRBV27 and J is TRBJ2-7; 7 positions agree with TRBD1. The germline V gene has CDR1 MNHEY and CDR2 SMNVEV (reference sequence). The V and J ends lost 5 bases and 2 bases, in that order; junction bases with no gene match: 9. This CDR3 contains 15 residues. CDR3 bases: TGTGCCAGCAGTCCCTACAGGGGCTACACCTACGAGCAGTACTTC. Its translation: CASSPYRGYTYEQYF.

The rearrangement joins TRBV28 to TRBJ1-2, with 7 bases that match TRBD1. This CDR3 spans 18 amino acids. Germline lookup yields CDR1 MDHEN and CDR2 SYDVKM. J lost 0 bases, V lost 3 bases, and 13 bases had no gene match. The CDR3 sequence is CASSFSTGTDFSNYGYTF. In DNA form, the CDR3 reads TGTGCCAGCAGTTTCTCGACCGGGACAGATTTCTCTAACTATGGCTACACCTTC.

This chain uses TRBV5-1 with TRBJ1-1; 8 nucleotides align to TRBD1. The CDR3 contains 14 residues. The V and J ends lost 4 bases and 4 bases, in that order; junction bases with no gene match: 6. Germline lookup yields CDR1 SGHRS and CDR2 YFSETQ. The CDR3 nucleotides read TGCGCCAGCAGCACTGGACAGGGTGCCACTGAAGCTTTCTTT. It yields the protein CASSTGQGATEAFF.

This clone has only one observation. The genes are TRBV27 and TRBJ2-7; D ambiguous. The CDR3 totals 13 residues. Germline V gene sequence: CDR1 MNHEY, CDR2 SMNVEV (reference sequence). Trimming pared 2 bases from V and 2 bases from J, leaving 7 bases between. For the CDR3, the DNA is TGTGCCAGCAGTTTAAAAAGCACCTACGAGCAGTACTTC. It is translated as CASSLKSTYEQYF.

CDR3 sequence: CSGGTYEQYF. Written as DNA, the CDR3 is TGCAGCGGCGGGACTTACGAGCAGTACTTC. J is TRBJ2-5 and V is TRBV29-1; TRBD2 might be the D (6 bases). The J call could be wrong; TRBJ2-7 is a better fit for the DNA end. Germline values: CDR1 SQVTM, CDR2 ANQGSEA. The CDR3 sequence is 10 residues long.

The rearrangement uses TRBV28 and TRBJ1-5, with 10 bases identical to TRBD1. V shed 3 bases, J shed 2 bases, and the junction held 10 bases outside the gene matches. The germline CDR1 and CDR2 sequences are MDHEN and SYDVKM. The CDR3 totals 18 residues. This CDR3 reads CASSLVGDRGIGNQPQHF. Here the CDR3 DNA reads TGTGCCAGCAGTTTGGTTGGGGACAGGGGAATCGGCAATCAGCCCCAGCATTTT. Using reference TRBV28 and TRBJ1-5 for the parts outside the CDR3, the full variable domain is DVKVTQSSRYLVKRTGEKVFLECVQDMDHENMFWYRQDPGLGLRLIYFSYDVKMKEKGDIPEGYSVSREKKERFSLILESASTNQTSMYLCASSLVGDRGIGNQPQHFGDGTRLSIL.

The V gene is TRBV4-1, the J gene TRBJ2-7, with D tentatively TRBD2 (5 bases). This CDR3 region has 15 residues. Trimming took 1 base from V and 2 from J, leaving 12 bases between them. In germline, CDR1 is MGHRA, CDR2 YSYEKL. CDR3 amino acids: CASSQGLSGTYEQYF. The DNA for the CDR3 is TGCGCCAGCAGCCAAGGATTAAGCGGTACCTACGAGCAGTACTTC.

With regard to this clone: Germline is not matched at one junction end, which may reflect a read error. The chain couples TRBV7-3 to TRBJ2-4; 9 bases match TRBD1. CDR3 length equals 14 residues. CDR1 and CDR2 (germline): SGHTA, FQGTGA. CDR3 region: CASSVTGGTDIQYF. DNA for the CDR3: TGTGCCAGCAGCGTAACAGGGGGCACGGACATTCAGTACTTC.

This clone was seen just once. V and J are TRBV27 and TRBJ2-7, with TRBD2 identical over 7 bases. Germline lookup yields CDR1 MNHEY and CDR2 SMNVEV (reference sequence). The CDR3 runs to 14 residues. V shed 0 bases, J shed 5 bases, and the junction held 4 bases outside the gene matches. The DNA for the CDR3 is TGTGCCAGCAGTTTATCGGGGAGGGAAGACGAGCAGTACTTC. Its protein is CASSLSGREDEQYF.

This sequence joins TRBV7-2 and TRBJ2-3, with 11 bases identical to TRBD2. Germline loops: CDR1 SGHTA, CDR2 FQGNSA. This CDR3 is 15 amino acids long. V lost 5 bases, J lost 5 bases, and 6 bases stayed unmatched. Here the CDR3 DNA reads TGTGCCAGCAGCCTACTAGCGGGAGCCAGAGATACGCAGTATTTT. It translates to CASSLLAGARDTQYF.

The table lists this clone with a count of one. The V gene is TRBV4-1, the J gene TRBJ2-5; TRBD1 aligns across 7 bases. The CDR3 has 15 residues. V was pared by 2 bases and J by 9 bases, with 12 bases of the junction left unmatched. In germline, CDR1 is MGHRA, CDR2 YSYEKL. DNA of the CDR3: TGCGCCAGCAGCCAAACCAGGGGGAACACCGGGCCCCAGTACTTC. Amino acids: CASSQTRGNTGPQYF.

The chain has TRBV9 and TRBJ2-7; D might be TRBD2 (6 bases). This CDR3 is built from 14 residues. V was shortened by 3 bases and J by 2 bases, with 12 bases between the two germline ends. CDR1 is SGDLS and CDR2 is YYNGEE in the germline V gene. CDR3 residues: CASSAGTSPYEQYF. The CDR3 DNA follows: TGTGCCAGCAGCGCCGGGACTTCCCCCTACGAGCAGTACTTC.

This clone was seen a few times. This chain links TRBV6-1 with TRBJ2-7; 9 nucleotides agree with TRBD1. This CDR3 comprises 15 residues. J was trimmed by 4 bases and V by 5 bases; bases with no gene match: 9. Germline lookup yields CDR1 MNHNS and CDR2 SASEGT. CDR3 DNA sequence: TGTGCCAGCAGTCGCCTGACCGGGACAGGGTACGAGCAGTACTTC. Residues: CASSRLTGTGYEQYF.

J is TRBJ2-5 and V is TRBV5-1, with 10 bases matching TRBD1. CDR1 and CDR2 from the germline V gene are SGHRS and YFSETQ. After removal of 0 bases from V and 5 bases from J, the junction contained 4 bases not matched to a gene. The CDR3 is made up of 15 amino acids. The CDR3 region is CASSLGQGAFETQYF. The CDR3 DNA reads TGCGCCAGCAGCTTGGGACAGGGGGCTTTTGAGACCCAGTACTTC.

By share, this clone counts as medium-sized (0.01 to 0.1%). The chain couples TRBV2 to TRBJ1-1, with D possibly TRBD1 on 5 matching bases. The CDR3 is made up of 12 amino acids. Trimming removed 7 bases from V and 0 bases from J, with 6 bases in between. Germline assignment: CDR1 SNHLY and CDR2 FYNNEI. CDR3 coding DNA: TGTGCCAGCACAGGGTTGAACACTGAAGCTTTCTTT. Protein sequence: CASTGLNTEAFF.

This chain connects TRBV5-5 to TRBJ2-7; possible D gene TRBD1, 6 bases. The CDR3 runs 14 residues. In germline, CDR1 is SGHKS, CDR2 YYEKEE (reference sequence). V shed 5 bases and J shed 5 bases, with 17 bases lying between them. CDR3 DNA sequence: TGTGCCAGCAGTTCCGGGACAAAGAAGGACGAGCAGTACTTC. This gives the protein CASSSGTKKDEQYF.